The sequence of this T cell receptor beta chain was determined in a study of shared clonotypes between healthy human individuals. TCRdb's table, derived via immunoSEQ multiplex PCR, lists solely in-frame clones and lacks some. In the table there are some 2,500,000 clones, roughly 93% of which are singletons. Deletions cut 10 bases from V and 0 bases from J, with 14 bases between. The CDR3 is 14 amino acids. CDR1 and CDR2 (germline): SGHRS, YFSETQ. This chain connects TRBV5-1 to TRBJ1-3, with D uncertain. The receptor was derived from a man between 18 and 35 years old in good health. Some clones in this sample may be carry-over from other donors' samples. Sequences were obtained from naive CD4+ T cells from PBMCs. Subset reported: CD45RA+ positively selected. CDR3 sequence: CASQIVPSGNTIYF. CDR3 sequence (DNA): TGCGCCTCCCAGATTGTACCCTCTGGAAACACCATATATTTT.